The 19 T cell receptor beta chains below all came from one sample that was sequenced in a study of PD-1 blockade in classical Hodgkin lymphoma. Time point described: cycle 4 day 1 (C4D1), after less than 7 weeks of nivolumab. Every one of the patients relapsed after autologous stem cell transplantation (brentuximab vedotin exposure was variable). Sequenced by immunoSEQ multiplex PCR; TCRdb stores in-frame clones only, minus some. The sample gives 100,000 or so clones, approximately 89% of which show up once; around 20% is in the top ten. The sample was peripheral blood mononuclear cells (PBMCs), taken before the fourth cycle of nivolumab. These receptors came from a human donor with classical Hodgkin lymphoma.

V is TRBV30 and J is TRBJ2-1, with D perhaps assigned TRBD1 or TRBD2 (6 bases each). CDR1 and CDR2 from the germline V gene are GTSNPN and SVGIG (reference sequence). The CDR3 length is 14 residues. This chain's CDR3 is CAHQRGPGYNEQFF. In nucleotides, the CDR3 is TGTGCACACCAACGGGGGCCGGGGTACAATGAGCAGTTCTTC.

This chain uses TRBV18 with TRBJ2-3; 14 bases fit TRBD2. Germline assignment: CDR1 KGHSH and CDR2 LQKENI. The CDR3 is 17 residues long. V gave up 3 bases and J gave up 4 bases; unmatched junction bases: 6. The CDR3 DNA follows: TGTGCCAGCTCACCCCTAGGGACTAGCGGGAGATCAGATACGCAGTATTTT. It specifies CASSPLGTSGRSDTQYF.

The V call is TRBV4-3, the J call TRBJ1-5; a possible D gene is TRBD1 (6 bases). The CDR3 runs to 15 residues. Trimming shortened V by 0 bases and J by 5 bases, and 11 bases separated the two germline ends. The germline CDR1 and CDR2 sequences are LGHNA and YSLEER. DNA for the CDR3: TGCGCCAGCAGCCAAGATGGACAGTCCCATCAGCCCCAGCATTTT. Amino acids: CASSQDGQSHQPQHF.

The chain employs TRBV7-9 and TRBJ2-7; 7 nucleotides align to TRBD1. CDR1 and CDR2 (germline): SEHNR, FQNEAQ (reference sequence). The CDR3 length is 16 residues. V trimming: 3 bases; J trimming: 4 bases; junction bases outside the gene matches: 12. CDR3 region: CASSLGRQGWGYEQYF. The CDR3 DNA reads TGTGCCAGCAGCTTGGGCAGACAGGGTTGGGGTTACGAGCAGTACTTC.

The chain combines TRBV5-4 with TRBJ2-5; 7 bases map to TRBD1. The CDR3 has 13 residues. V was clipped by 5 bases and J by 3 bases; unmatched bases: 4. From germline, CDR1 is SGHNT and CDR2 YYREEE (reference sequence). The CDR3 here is CASRFGTEETQYF. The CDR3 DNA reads TGTGCCAGCAGATTCGGGACAGAAGAGACCCAGTACTTC.

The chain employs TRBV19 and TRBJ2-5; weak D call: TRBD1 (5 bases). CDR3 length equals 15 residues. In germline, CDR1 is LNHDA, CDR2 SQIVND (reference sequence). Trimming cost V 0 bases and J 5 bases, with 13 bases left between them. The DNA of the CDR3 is TGTGCCAGTAGTATAGATGGGGCAGGGATGGAGACCCAGTACTTC. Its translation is CASSIDGAGMETQYF.

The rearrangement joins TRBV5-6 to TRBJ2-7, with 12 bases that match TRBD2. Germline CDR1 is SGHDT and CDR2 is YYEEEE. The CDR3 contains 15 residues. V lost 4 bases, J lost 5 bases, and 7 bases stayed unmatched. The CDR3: CASSMGLAGIHEQYF. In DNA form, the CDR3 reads TGTGCCAGCAGCATGGGACTAGCGGGTATCCACGAGCAGTACTTC.

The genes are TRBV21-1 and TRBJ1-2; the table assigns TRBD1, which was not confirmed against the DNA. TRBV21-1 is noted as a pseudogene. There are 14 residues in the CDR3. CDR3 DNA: TGTGCCAGCAGCAGAGATGGGACAGTTCTAGGCTACACCTTC. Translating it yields CASSRDGTVLGYTF.

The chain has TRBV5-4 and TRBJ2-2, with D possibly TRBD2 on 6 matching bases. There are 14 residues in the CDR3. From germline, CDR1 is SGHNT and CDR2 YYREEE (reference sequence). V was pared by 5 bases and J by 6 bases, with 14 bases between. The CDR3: CASRFREIPGELFF. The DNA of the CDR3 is TGTGCCAGCAGATTCCGGGAGATCCCCGGGGAGCTGTTTTTT.

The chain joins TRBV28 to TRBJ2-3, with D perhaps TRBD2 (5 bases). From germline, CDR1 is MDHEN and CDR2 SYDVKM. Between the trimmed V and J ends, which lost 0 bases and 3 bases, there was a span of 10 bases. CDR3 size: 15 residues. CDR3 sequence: CASSLWAGGTDTQYF. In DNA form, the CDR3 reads TGTGCCAGCAGTTTATGGGCGGGTGGAACAGATACGCAGTATTTT.

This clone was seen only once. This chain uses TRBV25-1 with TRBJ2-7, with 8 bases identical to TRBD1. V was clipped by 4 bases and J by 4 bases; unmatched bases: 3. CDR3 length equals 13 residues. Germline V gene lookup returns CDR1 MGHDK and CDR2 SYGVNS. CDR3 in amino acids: CASSGDRGYEQYF. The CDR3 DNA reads TGTGCCAGCAGTGGAGACAGGGGTTACGAGCAGTACTTC.

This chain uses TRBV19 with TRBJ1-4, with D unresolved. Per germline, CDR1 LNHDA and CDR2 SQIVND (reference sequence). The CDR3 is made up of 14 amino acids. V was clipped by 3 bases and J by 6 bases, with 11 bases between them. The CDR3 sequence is CASSIGGRHEKLFF. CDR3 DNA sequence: TGTGCCAGTAGTATTGGAGGCAGACATGAAAAACTGTTTTTT.

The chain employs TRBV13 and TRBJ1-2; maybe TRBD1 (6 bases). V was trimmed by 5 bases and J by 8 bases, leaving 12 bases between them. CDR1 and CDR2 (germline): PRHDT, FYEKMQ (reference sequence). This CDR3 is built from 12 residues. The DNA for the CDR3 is TGTGCCAGCAGCACCCGACAGGCCGGCTACACCTTC. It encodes CASSTRQAGYTF.

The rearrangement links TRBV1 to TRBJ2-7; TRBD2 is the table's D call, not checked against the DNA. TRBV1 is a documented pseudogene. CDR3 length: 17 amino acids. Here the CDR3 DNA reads TGCACCAGCAGCAACGGACTAGCGGGAGTTTGCCTATACGAGCAGTACTTC. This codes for CTSSNGLAGVCLYEQYF.

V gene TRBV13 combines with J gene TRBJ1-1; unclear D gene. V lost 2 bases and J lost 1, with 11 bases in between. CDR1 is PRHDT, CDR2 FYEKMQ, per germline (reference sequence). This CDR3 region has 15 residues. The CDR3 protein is CASSLRGSSNTEAFF. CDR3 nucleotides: TGTGCCAGCAGCTTAAGAGGCAGCTCGAACACTGAAGCTTTCTTT.

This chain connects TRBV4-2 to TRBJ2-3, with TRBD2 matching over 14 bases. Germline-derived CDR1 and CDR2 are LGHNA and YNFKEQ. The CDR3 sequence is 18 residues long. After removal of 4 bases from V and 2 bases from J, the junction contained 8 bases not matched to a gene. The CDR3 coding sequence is TGTGCCAGCAGCCGCCCTGGACTAGCGGGAGGCCCCACAGATACGCAGTATTTT. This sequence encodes CASSRPGLAGGPTDTQYF.

CDR3 sequence reads: CASSQGAGLGTEAFF. CDR3 nucleotide sequence: TGCGCCAGCAGCCAAGGTGCGGGGCTGGGGACTGAAGCTTTCTTT. V is TRBV4-1 and J is TRBJ1-1; tentatively, D is TRBD1 (5 bases). The V end was cut by 1 base, the J end by 5 bases, with 14 bases between. The length of the CDR3 is 15 residues. CDR1 MGHRA and CDR2 YSYEKL come from the germline V gene.

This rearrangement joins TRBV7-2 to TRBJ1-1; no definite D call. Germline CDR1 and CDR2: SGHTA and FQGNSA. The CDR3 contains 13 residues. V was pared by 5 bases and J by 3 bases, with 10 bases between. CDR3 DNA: TGTGCCAGCAGCCCCGGGCGGGACACTGAAGCTTTCTTT. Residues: CASSPGRDTEAFF. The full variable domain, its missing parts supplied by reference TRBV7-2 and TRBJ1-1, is GAGVSQSPSNKVTEKGKDVELRCDPISGHTALYWYRQSLGQGLEFLIYFQGNSAPDKSGLPSDRFSAERTGGSVSTLTIQRTQQEDSAVYLCASSPGRDTEAFFGQGTRLTVV.

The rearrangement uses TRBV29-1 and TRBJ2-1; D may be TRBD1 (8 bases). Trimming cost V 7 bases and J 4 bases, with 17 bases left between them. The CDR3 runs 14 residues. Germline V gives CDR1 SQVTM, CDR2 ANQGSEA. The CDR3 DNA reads TGCAGCGCCACAGGGGGGGGTCGGTACAATGAGCAGTTCTTC. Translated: CSATGGGRYNEQFF.